Given below is one T cell receptor (beta chain) in context. The data stem from a study of T cell repertoires in ileal Crohn's disease. About the study: The MI sample came from the proximal margin of the surgical specimen.

Germline V CDR1 and CDR2: ENHRY, SYGVKD. The CDR3 loop spans 16 amino acids. V was pared by 3 bases and J by 8 bases, with 5 bases of the junction left unmatched. Sequencing was performed with immunoSEQ multiplex PCR; in TCRdb, only in-frame clones are kept and a portion is missing. The data contain around 3,700 clones, roughly nine tenths of them singletons. Documented time point: proximal margin of the surgical specimen (macroscopically non-inflamed). Included were adult ileal or ileocolonic Crohn's patients indicated for ileocolonic resection. The source material was ileal tissue. The TCR originated in an adult with Crohn's disease. The rearrangement links TRBV10-3 to TRBJ2-1; TRBD2 aligns across 15 bases. The CDR3: CAISDPGTSGRYEQFF. The CDR3 coding sequence is TGTGCCATCAGTGACCCCGGGACTAGCGGGAGGTATGAGCAGTTCTTC.